This T cell receptor beta chain was profiled in a study of blood T cell repertoires in COVID-19. Study-wide background: Acute and convalescent COVID-19 samples came from the United States, Italy and Spain.

Between the trimmed V and J ends, which lost 6 bases and 3 bases, there was a span of 8 bases. The CDR3 loop spans 13 amino acids. From germline, CDR1 is LNHNV and CDR2 YYDKDF (reference sequence). In the authors' methods: Amplified reference gene primers provided the basis for estimating nucleated cell counts. Some clones are missing from TCRdb's copy, which holds only in-frame ones; the method was immunoSEQ multiplex PCR. V and J calls and clone size are those listed in that table; D and trimming were worked out from the DNA. The repertoire holds about 68,000 clones, with 84% as singletons. The sequence came from a man between 45 and 60 years old with active COVID-19. The V and J genes are TRBV15 and TRBJ2-2; D remains unclear. Input material: peripheral blood. The CDR3 region has the DNA TGTGCCACCAGGCCCGACTACACCGGGGAGCTGTTTTTT. Translated: CATRPDYTGELFF.